One and the same sample provided the 32 T cell receptor beta chains below, sequenced in a study of cytotoxic CD8 clonotypes in ibrutinib-treated CLL. Assay used: immunoSEQ multiplex PCR; TCRdb lists only in-frame clones, some missing. The table shows 35,000 to 40,000 clones, with roughly 72% occurring only once. The specimen was PBMCs, collected at disease progression, from a patient treated with ibrutinib. Receptors were obtained from a human donor with chronic lymphocytic leukemia.

The rearrangement links TRBV6-1 to TRBJ1-1; D remains ambiguous. V shed 6 bases and J shed 0 bases, with 14 bases lying between them. CDR1 MNHNS and CDR2 SASEGT come from the germline V gene. The CDR3 length is 15 residues. This chain's CDR3 is CASRPGSIMNTEAFF. The CDR3 nucleotides read TGTGCCAGCAGGCCCGGTAGTATAATGAACACTGAAGCTTTCTTT.

V and J are TRBV2 and TRBJ1-4; 10 bases match TRBD1. The CDR3 is 16 amino acids. Germline V CDR1 and CDR2: SNHLY, FYNNEI. V gave up 3 bases and J gave up 6 bases; unmatched junction bases: 7. Here the CDR3 DNA reads TGTGCCAGCAGTGACCTCCAGGGGACAGGGGATGAAAAACTGTTTTTT. Translated: CASSDLQGTGDEKLFF.

The CDR3 nucleotides are TGTGCCAGCAGTCTCCAGGGGCGGACCCAGTACTTC. Protein: CASSLQGRTQYF. The V call is TRBV5-8, the J call TRBJ2-5; D is perhaps TRBD1 (6 bases). CDR1 is SGHTS and CDR2 is YDEGEE in the germline V gene. With 5 bases removed from V and 7 bases from J, the gap between germline ends came to 12 bases. The CDR3 length is 12 residues.

The chain joins TRBV30 to TRBJ1-2, with D possibly TRBD1 on 5 matching bases. The germline V gene encodes CDR1 GTSNPN and CDR2 SVGIG (reference sequence). This CDR3 has 15 residues. V lost 2 bases to trimming and J lost 2 bases, with 15 bases between them. CDR3: CAWSRAGHLNYGYTF. The CDR3 coding sequence is TGTGCCTGGAGTAGAGCGGGGCACCTAAACTATGGCTACACCTTC.

The chain links TRBV28 to TRBJ1-5; D not resolved. Germline-derived CDR1 and CDR2 are MDHEN and SYDVKM. The CDR3 covers 14 residues. The V end lost 10 bases, the J end lost 5 bases, and 18 bases lay between the germline ends. CDR3 loop: CATVGEGSHQPQHF. The CDR3 DNA sequence: TGTGCCACCGTCGGAGAGGGATCCCATCAGCCCCAGCATTTT.

The chain uses TRBV19 and TRBJ1-4, with TRBD1 matching over 10 bases. V shed 5 bases, J shed 3 bases, and the junction held 3 bases outside the gene matches. This CDR3 spans 15 amino acids. The germline V gene encodes CDR1 LNHDA and CDR2 SQIVND (reference sequence). The CDR3: CASSSGQGANEKLFF. The CDR3 DNA is TGTGCCAGTAGTTCAGGACAGGGGGCTAATGAAAAACTGTTTTTT.

This clone showed up just a few times. The chain is built from TRBV7-3 and TRBJ1-1; maybe TRBD1 (5 bases). V was shortened by 4 bases and J by 0 bases, with 6 bases between the two germline ends. There are 13 residues in the CDR3. Germline V gives CDR1 SGHTA, CDR2 FQGTGA. For the CDR3, the DNA is TGTGCCAGCAGCTCAGGGATGAACACTGAAGCTTTCTTT. This translates into CASSSGMNTEAFF.

This clone was recorded once. This rearrangement joins TRBV7-8 to TRBJ1-5, with D maybe TRBD1 (6 bases). This CDR3 has 15 residues. The V and J ends lost 4 bases and 6 bases respectively, with 16 bases between them. The V gene's germline CDR1 is SGHVS and CDR2 FQNEAQ. For the CDR3, the DNA is TGTGCCAGCAGCTCCCTGTGGGGGGCAGGTCAGCCCCAGCATTTT. Protein product: CASSSLWGAGQPQHF.

The chain employs TRBV27 and TRBJ2-7, with a possible D match to TRBD1 (6 bases). This CDR3 has 16 residues. Germline CDR1 is MNHEY and CDR2 is SMNVEV (reference sequence). The germline V and J ends were trimmed by 0 bases and 3 bases, with 15 bases remaining between them. CDR3 nucleotide sequence: TGTGCCAGCAGTTTATCTTTCCTGGGCAGGGGCTACGAGCAGTACTTC. Its translation is CASSLSFLGRGYEQYF.

The chain joins TRBV7-8 to TRBJ2-7, with D perhaps matching TRBD2 (5 bases). The germline V and J ends were trimmed by 1 base and 4 bases, with 14 bases remaining between them. From germline, CDR1 is SGHVS and CDR2 FQNEAQ. The CDR3 consists of 15 residues. CDR3 in DNA: TGTGCCAGCAGCTTAGACCCTACGGGAACTTACGAGCAGTACTTC. This codes for CASSLDPTGTYEQYF.

The rearrangement uses TRBV14 and TRBJ2-1; 9 nucleotides agree with TRBD2. V gave up 3 bases and J gave up 9 bases; unmatched junction bases: 12. CDR3 length: 16 residues. The germline V gene encodes CDR1 SGHDN and CDR2 FVKESK. The CDR3 reads CASSHSFSGSQREQFF. CDR3 nucleotide sequence: TGTGCCAGCAGCCATTCTTTTAGCGGGAGCCAACGTGAGCAGTTCTTC.

The CDR3 DNA is TGTGCCAGCAGTGGGGCAGGGAACTATGGCTACACCTTC. Protein product: CASSGAGNYGYTF. The chain recombines TRBV6-1 with TRBJ1-2; maybe TRBD1 (5 bases). V was trimmed by 4 bases and J by 2 bases, leaving 8 bases between them. The germline gives CDR1 MNHNS, CDR2 SASEGT. The CDR3 extends over 13 amino acids.

V and J are TRBV12-5 and TRBJ1-2; no firm D call. Trimming pared 5 bases from V and 8 bases from J, leaving 18 bases between. The CDR3 spans 14 residues. Germline V lookup: CDR1 LGHNT, CDR2 FRNRAP. The CDR3 coding sequence is TGTGCTAGTGGTCCCACCGGCGACCGCGGGGGCTACACCTTC. Its protein is CASGPTGDRGGYTF.

The J gene is TRBJ1-2, the V gene TRBV10-3; TRBD1 matches at 9 bases. V lost 10 bases, J lost 3 bases, and 6 bases stayed unmatched. CDR1 is ENHRY, CDR2 SYGVKD, per germline. This CDR3 has 13 residues. The CDR3 sequence is CATLQGADYGYTF. Written as DNA, the CDR3 is TGTGCCACCCTACAGGGGGCTGACTATGGCTACACCTTC.

J is TRBJ1-2 and V is TRBV7-9; D may be TRBD1 (6 bases). Germline CDR1 is SEHNR and CDR2 is FQNEAQ (reference sequence). The CDR3 contains 15 residues. V dropped 7 bases and J dropped 1 base, with 16 bases sitting between them. The CDR3, as DNA: TGTGCCAGCACCCTAAAGGGGGGACTTAACTATGGCTACACCTTC. Amino acids: CASTLKGGLNYGYTF.

The rearrangement joins TRBV6-1 to TRBJ2-7; weak D call: TRBD1 (5 bases). Germline CDR1 reads MNHNS; CDR2 reads SASEGT. CDR3 length: 14 amino acids. V dropped 3 bases and J dropped 3 bases, with 12 bases sitting between them. In nucleotides, the CDR3 is TGTGCCAGCAGTGAGGGGCCCCAGGGCTACGAGCAGTACTTC. It codes for CASSEGPQGYEQYF.

This clone has just one count. This CDR3 reads CASSLAGGADEKLFF. DNA of the CDR3: TGTGCCAGCAGCTTAGCCGGGGGCGCGGATGAAAAACTGTTTTTT. The chain recombines TRBV7-9 with TRBJ1-4; D may be TRBD1 (6 bases). Looked up from germline, CDR1 is SEHNR and CDR2 is FQNEAQ (reference sequence). V was clipped by 0 bases and J by 6 bases, with 11 bases between them. The CDR3 covers 15 residues.

This clone was detected only a few times. The V gene is TRBV6-6, the J gene TRBJ2-7; D possibly corresponds to TRBD1 (6 bases). V gave up 7 bases and J gave up 6 bases, with 22 bases separating them. CDR3 length: 15 amino acids. In germline, CDR1 is MNHNY, CDR2 SVGAGI (reference sequence). CDR3 residues: CASIPAPGTPIEQYF. The CDR3 nucleotides are TGTGCCAGCATTCCGGCACCCGGGACACCCATCGAGCAGTACTTC.

The CDR3 DNA reads TGCGCCAGCAGCCCGCCGGTAGCGGGAGGGCAAGAGACCCAGTACTTC. Encoded protein: CASSPPVAGGQETQYF. The chain combines TRBV5-1 with TRBJ2-5; 11 positions agree with TRBD2. V lost 4 bases and J lost 2; bases outside the gene matches: 7. The CDR3 runs to 16 residues. The germline gives CDR1 SGHRS, CDR2 YFSETQ.

This clone was seen once. The V and J genes are TRBV29-1 and TRBJ2-7; D unclear. This CDR3 is built from 13 residues. The germline V and J ends were trimmed by 5 bases and 0 bases, with 11 bases remaining between them. Germline CDR1 and CDR2: SQVTM and ANQGSEA. The DNA for the CDR3 is TGCAGCGTTATGGGTGTCGCCTCCTACGAGCAGTACTTC. Translation: CSVMGVASYEQYF.

The chain has TRBV7-9 and TRBJ2-7, with D perhaps TRBD2 (6 bases). V lost 0 bases and J lost 0, with 9 bases in between. Germline CDR1 SEHNR, CDR2 FQNEAQ (reference sequence). The CDR3 is 15 residues long. The CDR3: CASSLAGGPSYEQYF. CDR3 in DNA: TGTGCCAGCAGCTTAGCGGGAGGCCCCTCCTACGAGCAGTACTTC.

This sequence joins TRBV14 and TRBJ2-1; unclear D gene. In germline, CDR1 is SGHDN, CDR2 FVKESK. V shed 1 base and J shed 0 bases, with 10 bases lying between them. The CDR3 loop spans 16 amino acids. As DNA, the CDR3 is TGTGCCAGCAGCCAAGTTGGTGGAGCCTCCTACAATGAGCAGTTCTTC. Protein sequence: CASSQVGGASYNEQFF.

The chain has TRBV18 and TRBJ1-1; TRBD1 matches at 10 bases. The germline V gene has CDR1 KGHSH and CDR2 LQKENI. This CDR3 comprises 17 residues. Trimming at V came to 6 bases and at J to 1 base, leaving 11 bases not matched to a gene. CDR3 in amino acids: CASSRTAGQGTNTEAFF. DNA for the CDR3: TGTGCCAGCTCCCGCACAGCGGGACAGGGGACGAACACTGAAGCTTTCTTT.

V and J are TRBV5-4 and TRBJ1-2, with D perhaps matching TRBD1 (5 bases). Germline assignment: CDR1 SGHNT and CDR2 YYREEE (reference sequence). The CDR3 is 13 residues long. V dropped 0 bases and J dropped 4 bases, with 7 bases sitting between them. The CDR3 loop reads CASSLVGGYGYTF. CDR3 nucleotide sequence: TGTGCCAGCAGCTTGGTGGGGGGCTATGGCTACACCTTC.

V usage is TRBV5-4 and J usage is TRBJ2-1; 9 positions agree with TRBD2. V lost 0 bases, J lost 6 bases, and 10 bases stayed unmatched. The CDR3 has 17 residues. Per germline, CDR1 SGHNT and CDR2 YYREEE (reference sequence). CDR3 in DNA: TGTGCCAGCAGCTTGGTCCCACTAGCGGGCGGGTCCAATGAGCAGTTCTTC. Amino acids: CASSLVPLAGGSNEQFF.

The chain is built from TRBV2 and TRBJ1-2; the D gene is possibly TRBD1 (6 bases). Germline V gene data show CDR1 as SNHLY and CDR2 as FYNNEI. Between the trimmed V and J ends, which lost 2 bases and 8 bases, there was a span of 18 bases. This CDR3 contains 15 residues. CDR3 sequence reads: CASSEWGPTQGGYTF. In nucleotides, the CDR3 is TGTGCCAGCAGTGAATGGGGACCAACTCAGGGGGGCTACACCTTC.

The J gene is TRBJ2-1, the V gene TRBV28; D gene ambiguous. The CDR3 is made up of 11 amino acids. CDR1 is MDHEN, CDR2 SYDVKM, per germline. V dropped 2 bases and J dropped 8 bases, with 4 bases sitting between them. The CDR3, as DNA: TGTGCCAGCAGTTTAAGACATGAGCAGTTCTTC. Protein sequence: CASSLRHEQFF.

The chain has TRBV7-9 and TRBJ1-1; no clear D. V gave up 4 bases and J gave up 6 bases, with 9 bases separating them. Per the germline V gene, CDR1 is SEHNR and CDR2 is FQNEAQ (reference sequence). The CDR3 is 12 residues long. This CDR3 reads CASSSQEAEAFF. The DNA of the CDR3 is TGTGCCAGCAGCTCCCAAGAGGCTGAAGCTTTCTTT.

The chain is built from TRBV18 and TRBJ2-7; TRBD2 matches 8 bases. The V gene end was trimmed by 3 bases and the J gene end by 6 bases; junction bases not matched to a gene: 4. Per the germline V gene, CDR1 is KGHSH and CDR2 is LQKENI. The CDR3 sequence is 13 residues long. The CDR3 is CASSPPGGIEQYF. Here the CDR3 DNA reads TGTGCCAGCTCACCGCCGGGGGGGATCGAGCAGTACTTC.

This chain uses TRBV6-5 with TRBJ2-3; D might be TRBD1 (6 bases). This CDR3 has 16 residues. Germline CDR1 and CDR2: MNHEY and SVGAGI. V was shortened by 4 bases and J by 4 bases, with 18 bases between the two germline ends. The CDR3 bases are TGTGCCAGCAGTTTAACAGGGATCTCGGTCCCAGATACGCAGTATTTT. It translates to CASSLTGISVPDTQYF.

The chain combines TRBV18 with TRBJ1-1, with D maybe TRBD1 (6 bases). This CDR3 has 16 residues. Germline-derived CDR1 and CDR2 are KGHSH and LQKENI. Trimming pared 4 bases from V and 1 base from J, leaving 16 bases between. The CDR3 spells CASSLSPGTWNTEAFF. The CDR3 coding sequence is TGTGCCAGCTCACTCAGTCCCGGGACATGGAACACTGAAGCTTTCTTT. Full variable domain (rest looked up from reference TRBV18 and TRBJ1-1): NAGVMQNPRHLVRRRGQEARLRCSPMKGHSHVYWYRQLPEEGLKFMVYLQKENIIDESGMPKERFSAEFPKEGPSILRIQQVVRGDSAAYFCASSLSPGTWNTEAFFGQGTRLTVV.

This chain links TRBV12-5 with TRBJ1-2, with a weak D call TRBD1 (5 bases). V dropped 1 base and J dropped 10 bases, with 13 bases sitting between them. Germline V lookup: CDR1 LGHNT, CDR2 FRNRAP. There are 13 residues in the CDR3. CDR3 protein: CASGLAPPGDYTF. CDR3 nucleotide sequence: TGTGCTAGTGGTTTGGCTCCTCCGGGGGACTACACCTTC.